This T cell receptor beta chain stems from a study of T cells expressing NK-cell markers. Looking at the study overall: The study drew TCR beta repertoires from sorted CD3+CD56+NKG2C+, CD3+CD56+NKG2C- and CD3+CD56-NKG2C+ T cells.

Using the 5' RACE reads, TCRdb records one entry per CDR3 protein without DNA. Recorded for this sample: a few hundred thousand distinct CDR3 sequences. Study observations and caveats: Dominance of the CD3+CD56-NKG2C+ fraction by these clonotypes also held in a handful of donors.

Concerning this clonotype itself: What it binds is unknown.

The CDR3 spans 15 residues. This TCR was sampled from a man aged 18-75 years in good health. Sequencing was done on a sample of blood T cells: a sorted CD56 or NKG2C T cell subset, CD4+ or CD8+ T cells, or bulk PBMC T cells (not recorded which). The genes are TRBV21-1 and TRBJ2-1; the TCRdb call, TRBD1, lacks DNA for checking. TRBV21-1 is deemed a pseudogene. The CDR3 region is CASSKIGGRSYEQFF.